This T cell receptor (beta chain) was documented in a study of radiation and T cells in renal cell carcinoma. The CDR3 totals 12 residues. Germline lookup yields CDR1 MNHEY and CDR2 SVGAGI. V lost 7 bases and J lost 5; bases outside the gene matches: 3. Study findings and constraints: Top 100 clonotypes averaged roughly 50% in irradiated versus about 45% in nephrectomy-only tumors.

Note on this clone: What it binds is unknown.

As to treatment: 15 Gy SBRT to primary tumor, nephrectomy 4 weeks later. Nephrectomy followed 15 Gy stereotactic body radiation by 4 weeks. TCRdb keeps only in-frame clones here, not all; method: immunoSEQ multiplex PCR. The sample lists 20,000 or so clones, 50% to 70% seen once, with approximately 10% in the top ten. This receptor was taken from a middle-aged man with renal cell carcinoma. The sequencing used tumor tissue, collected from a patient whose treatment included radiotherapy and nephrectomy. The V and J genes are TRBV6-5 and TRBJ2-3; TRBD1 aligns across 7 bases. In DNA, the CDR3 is TGTGCCAGCACCCCAGGGGGAGATACGCAGTATTTT. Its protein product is CASTPGGDTQYF.